This TCR beta chain comes out of a study of blood T cell repertoires in COVID-19 (dated by TCRdb to 2020 to 2022). Concerning the study at large: The collaborator samples originated in the United States, Italy and Spain and spanned the acute and convalescent phases of COVID-19. The samples were drawn from two sources: the first 160 participants of the ongoing ImmuneRACE study, and 1,200 or so subjects contributed by 6 global collaborators. Deeply sampled blood TCRbeta repertoires from subjects exposed to, actively infected with, or recovered from COVID-19 were included in the dataset. A freely available public database, intended as a resource for researchers studying the immune response to SARS-CoV-2, is where the repertoires were released. A de-identified subject ID, COVID-19 status, age in years and sex were almost always included in the sample metadata. Where HLA class I and class II types were available, the types were taken from metadata supplied by the sample provider, not from assay-based typing. The material from the prospective study consisted of cDNA or gDNA derived from T cells, B-cell-depleted T cells, or PBMCs.

This clone appeared a single time. What antigen it recognizes has not been identified. No base quality values were provided; no much bigger clone lies one nucleotide off. The immunoSEQ Assay, a bias-controlled multiplex PCR, was used to amplify TCRbeta CDR3 regions from genomic DNA. The authors' pipeline ran thus. Nucleated cell counts per sample were estimated from amplification of reference gene primers within the assay. Sequence reads were collapsed and filtered to measure the absolute abundance of every unique TCRbeta CDR3 rearrangement. For each sample, productive Simpson clonality was calculated as the square root of Simpson's diversity index over productive rearrangements. This is the immuneACCESS table as TCRdb keeps it, with only in-frame sequences that have V and J called. A part of the clones is gone; compared with another copy, unresolved V genes explain less than half, and the rest is unexplained. From that table come the V and J calls and clone size; the DNA was used to work out D and trimming. Counted in this sample were over 200,000 clones; 87% of them appeared once. The ten largest clones take up over 9.5% of the sample.

The CDR3 has 14 amino acids, counting the end cysteine and phenylalanine. The CDR3 DNA has 42 bases and is translated from base 1. Via the germline V gene, CDR1 is MGHRA and CDR2 YSYEKL. Trimming at the junction amounts to 10 bases on V and 3 bases on J, and the germline ends lie 13 bases apart. Another Seattle source contributed samples from volunteer blood donors who had recovered from COVID-19. Whole blood was collected in K2EDTA tubes by collaborating institutions according to the institutions' own protocols. For TCRbeta analysis, collaborators shipped samples as frozen whole blood, isolated PBMCs, or DNA extracted from either of those sample types. Summary of the overall study and its limitations: The amount of clinical and demographic metadata varied by source and participant and was provided uncurated.

The chain joins TRBV4-1 to TRBJ1-6; the best D guess is TRBD1, with 5 bases matching. This clonotype was obtained from a woman between 18 and 30 years old who had recovered from COVID-19. What was sequenced was peripheral blood. The encoded CDR3 is CATSYGGYNSPLHF. The DNA is as follows: TGCGCCACCTCATACGGGGGCTATAATTCACCCCTCCACTTT.